Below are 19 T cell receptor beta chains sequenced from a single sample in a study of blood T cell repertoires in COVID-19 (dated by TCRdb to the early 2020s). Library preparation used the immunoSEQ multiplex PCR assay. In its TCRdb copy, this immuneACCESS table keeps in-frame sequences only and misses some clones. Where compared with another copy, unresolved V genes explain less than half of these, and the others have no known cause. The sample table records about 180,000 clones; around 85% of these occur just once. 5% to 7.5% of the sample rests with the top ten. Sequencing was carried out using PBMCs or T cells enriched from blood (not recorded which). The receptors derive from a man between 35 and 55 years old who had recovered from COVID-19.

The V gene is TRBV11-2, the J gene TRBJ2-3; D is perhaps TRBD1 (5 bases). Germline loops: CDR1 SGHAT, CDR2 FQNNGV. Trimming left V 1 base short and J 0 bases short, with 17 bases between. The length of the CDR3 is 18 residues. CDR3 coding DNA: TGTGCCAGCAGCTTAGTTCCTGTGACAGACACTAGCACAGATACGCAGTATTTT. It translates to CASSLVPVTDTSTDTQYF.

The rearrangement joins TRBV27 to TRBJ1-6; no clear D. The V gene's germline CDR1 is MNHEY and CDR2 SMNVEV (reference sequence). Trimming stripped 4 bases from V and 10 bases from J, with 14 bases between. The CDR3 totals 14 residues. The CDR3 sequence is CASSSRGRPSPLHF. The CDR3 DNA follows: TGTGCCAGCAGTTCAAGAGGCAGACCCTCACCCCTCCACTTT.

The rearrangement links TRBV6-5 to TRBJ1-2, with no clear D. There are 12 residues in the CDR3. The germline V gene has CDR1 MNHEY and CDR2 SVGAGI. V lost 9 bases and J 2 bases, leaving 10 bases between the germline ends. CDR3 region: CASSDWNYGYTF. In DNA form, the CDR3 reads TGTGCCAGTTCGGACTGGAACTATGGCTACACCTTC.

The chain employs TRBV7-8 and TRBJ2-7; TRBD2 matches at 10 bases. Trimming removed 5 bases from V and 5 bases from J; junction bases left unmatched: 6. Germline CDR1 SGHVS, CDR2 FQNEAQ. The CDR3 sequence is 14 residues long. DNA for the CDR3: TGTGCCAGCAGCGCAGCGGGAGGGCCCCACGAGCAGTACTTC. Its translation: CASSAAGGPHEQYF.

This clone appeared once. The CDR3: CASTTYGQPQHF. CDR3 coding DNA: TGTGCCAGTACCACCTACGGTCAGCCCCAGCATTTT. The chain joins TRBV19 to TRBJ1-5; D not certain. Germline CDR1 is LNHDA and CDR2 is SQIVND (reference sequence). The CDR3 consists of 12 residues. V lost 7 bases to trimming and J lost 6 bases, with 10 bases between them.

This clone was seen a few times. The chain couples TRBV13 to TRBJ1-1, with a weak D call TRBD1 (6 bases). Germline V CDR1 and CDR2: PRHDT, FYEKMQ (reference sequence). Trimming shortened V by 5 bases and J by 4 bases, and 8 bases separated the two germline ends. The CDR3 sequence is 12 residues long. This chain's CDR3 is CASSEGGTEAFF. The DNA for the CDR3 is TGTGCCAGCAGCGAAGGGGGCACTGAAGCTTTCTTT.

V is TRBV10-3 and J is TRBJ2-7; D may be TRBD1 (6 bases). The germline V gene encodes CDR1 ENHRY and CDR2 SYGVKD. The V end was cut by 9 bases, the J end by 4 bases, with 16 bases between. CDR3 length equals 13 residues. CDR3 sequence (DNA): TGTGCCATTTTGGGGGCTCCCCTTTACGAGCAGTACTTC. Translated, it gives CAILGAPLYEQYF.

This clone was seen only once. V usage is TRBV10-2 and J usage is TRBJ1-1; D not certain. The CDR3 length is 11 residues. CDR1 and CDR2 from the germline V gene are WSHSY and SAAADI. Trimming removed 1 base at V and 6 bases at J, with 3 bases between. CDR3 sequence: CASSEFAEAFF. In DNA, the CDR3 is TGCGCCAGCAGTGAGTTCGCTGAAGCTTTCTTT.

V gene TRBV6-5 combines with J gene TRBJ1-2, with TRBD1 matching 10 bases. The CDR3 totals 14 residues. Losses at the gene ends were 6 bases for V and 2 bases for J; bases not matched to a gene: 3. CDR1 is MNHEY, CDR2 SVGAGI, per germline. CDR3 loop: CASRGQGQNYGYTF. CDR3 nucleotides: TGTGCCAGCAGGGGACAGGGGCAGAACTATGGCTACACCTTC.

The CDR3 DNA sequence: TGTGCCAGCAGTTACTCTCCCCTGGGACTAGCAGGGGGCAAGACCCAGTACTTC. It codes for CASSYSPLGLAGGKTQYF. V and J are TRBV6-2 or TRBV6-3 and TRBJ2-5, with D possibly being TRBD2 (9 bases). The germline V and J ends were trimmed by 0 bases and 6 bases, with 23 bases remaining between them. CDR3 length: 18 amino acids. Per the germline V gene, CDR1 is MNHEY and CDR2 is SVGEGT.

The rearrangement uses TRBV27 and TRBJ1-1, with a tentative D call TRBD1 (6 bases). Germline-derived CDR1 and CDR2 are MNHEY and SMNVEV (reference sequence). Trimming cost V 0 bases and J 4 bases, with 12 bases left between them. The CDR3 is 15 residues long. The CDR3 spells CASSLSNRVGTEAFF. The DNA for the CDR3 is TGTGCCAGCAGTTTATCGAACAGGGTAGGCACTGAAGCTTTCTTT.

V usage is TRBV9 and J usage is TRBJ1-5; D ambiguous. The CDR3 is made up of 15 amino acids. Trimming cost V 4 bases and J 4 bases, with 15 bases left between them. The germline V gene has CDR1 SGDLS and CDR2 YYNGEE. Here the CDR3 reads CASSPSSETNQPQHF. CDR3 nucleotide sequence: TGTGCCAGCAGCCCCTCCTCCGAAACTAATCAGCCCCAGCATTTT.

The chain employs TRBV27 and TRBJ1-2; the match to TRBD1 covers 10 bases. Germline loops: CDR1 MNHEY, CDR2 SMNVEV (reference sequence). V shed 0 bases and J 5 bases; nucleotides not matched to a gene: 12. This CDR3 comprises 18 residues. As DNA, the CDR3 is TGTGCCAGCAGTTTATCGATCTTCCCCGGGACAGGGGAATATGGCTACACCTTC. The encoded protein is CASSLSIFPGTGEYGYTF.

The chain combines TRBV24-1 with TRBJ1-4; perhaps TRBD1 as D (6 bases). Germline V gene sequence: CDR1 KGHDR, CDR2 SFDVKD. The CDR3 is 19 amino acids. The V end lost 1 base, the J end lost 5 bases, and 22 bases lay between the germline ends. CDR3: CATSDFGYSDSGTNEKLFF. The CDR3 region has the DNA TGTGCCACCAGTGATTTCGGATACTCGGACAGTGGTACGAATGAAAAACTGTTTTTT.

The chain couples TRBV6-5 to TRBJ1-2; the D gene is possibly TRBD1 (6 bases). The CDR3 consists of 14 residues. The germline gives CDR1 MNHEY, CDR2 SVGAGI. V gave up 0 bases and J gave up 2 bases, with 7 bases separating them. The CDR3 nucleotides read TGTGCCAGCAGTTACTCGGACAGAAACTATGGCTACACCTTC. Its protein product is CASSYSDRNYGYTF.

This chain uses TRBV5-5 with TRBJ2-3, with TRBD1 matching 12 bases. This CDR3 region has 15 residues. The germline V gene has CDR1 SGHKS and CDR2 YYEKEE (reference sequence). The trim removed 5 bases at V and 7 bases at J, leaving 8 bases unmatched. This chain's CDR3 is CASRVGTGGTYTQYF. As DNA, the CDR3 is TGTGCCAGCAGGGTCGGGACAGGGGGCACGTATACGCAGTATTTT.

The chain links TRBV6-5 to TRBJ1-3, with D unresolved. The V gene's germline CDR1 is MNHEY and CDR2 SVGAGI. V gave up 6 bases and J gave up 0 bases, with 9 bases separating them. The length of the CDR3 is 14 residues. This chain's CDR3 is CASSSTLSGNTIYF. In nucleotides, the CDR3 is TGTGCCAGCAGCTCTACTCTCTCTGGAAACACCATATATTTT.

The gene calls are TRBV6-1 and TRBJ2-1; 8 bases match TRBD2. Unmatched junction bases numbered 12, after V lost 2 bases and J lost 15 bases. The CDR3 totals 14 residues. Germline loops: CDR1 MNHNS, CDR2 SASEGT. The CDR3 nucleotides are TGTGCCAGCAGTGAATTGAGGTTCAGCGGGAGAGGGTTCTTC. Amino acid sequence: CASSELRFSGRGFF.

The rearrangement joins TRBV5-1 to TRBJ1-2, with 10 bases that match TRBD1. The CDR3 is 15 residues long. V trimming: 0 bases; J trimming: 2 bases; junction bases outside the gene matches: 1. Looked up from germline, CDR1 is SGHRS and CDR2 is YFSETQ. CDR3: CASSLGQGANYGYTF. The DNA of the CDR3 is TGCGCCAGCAGCTTGGGACAGGGGGCAAACTATGGCTACACCTTC.